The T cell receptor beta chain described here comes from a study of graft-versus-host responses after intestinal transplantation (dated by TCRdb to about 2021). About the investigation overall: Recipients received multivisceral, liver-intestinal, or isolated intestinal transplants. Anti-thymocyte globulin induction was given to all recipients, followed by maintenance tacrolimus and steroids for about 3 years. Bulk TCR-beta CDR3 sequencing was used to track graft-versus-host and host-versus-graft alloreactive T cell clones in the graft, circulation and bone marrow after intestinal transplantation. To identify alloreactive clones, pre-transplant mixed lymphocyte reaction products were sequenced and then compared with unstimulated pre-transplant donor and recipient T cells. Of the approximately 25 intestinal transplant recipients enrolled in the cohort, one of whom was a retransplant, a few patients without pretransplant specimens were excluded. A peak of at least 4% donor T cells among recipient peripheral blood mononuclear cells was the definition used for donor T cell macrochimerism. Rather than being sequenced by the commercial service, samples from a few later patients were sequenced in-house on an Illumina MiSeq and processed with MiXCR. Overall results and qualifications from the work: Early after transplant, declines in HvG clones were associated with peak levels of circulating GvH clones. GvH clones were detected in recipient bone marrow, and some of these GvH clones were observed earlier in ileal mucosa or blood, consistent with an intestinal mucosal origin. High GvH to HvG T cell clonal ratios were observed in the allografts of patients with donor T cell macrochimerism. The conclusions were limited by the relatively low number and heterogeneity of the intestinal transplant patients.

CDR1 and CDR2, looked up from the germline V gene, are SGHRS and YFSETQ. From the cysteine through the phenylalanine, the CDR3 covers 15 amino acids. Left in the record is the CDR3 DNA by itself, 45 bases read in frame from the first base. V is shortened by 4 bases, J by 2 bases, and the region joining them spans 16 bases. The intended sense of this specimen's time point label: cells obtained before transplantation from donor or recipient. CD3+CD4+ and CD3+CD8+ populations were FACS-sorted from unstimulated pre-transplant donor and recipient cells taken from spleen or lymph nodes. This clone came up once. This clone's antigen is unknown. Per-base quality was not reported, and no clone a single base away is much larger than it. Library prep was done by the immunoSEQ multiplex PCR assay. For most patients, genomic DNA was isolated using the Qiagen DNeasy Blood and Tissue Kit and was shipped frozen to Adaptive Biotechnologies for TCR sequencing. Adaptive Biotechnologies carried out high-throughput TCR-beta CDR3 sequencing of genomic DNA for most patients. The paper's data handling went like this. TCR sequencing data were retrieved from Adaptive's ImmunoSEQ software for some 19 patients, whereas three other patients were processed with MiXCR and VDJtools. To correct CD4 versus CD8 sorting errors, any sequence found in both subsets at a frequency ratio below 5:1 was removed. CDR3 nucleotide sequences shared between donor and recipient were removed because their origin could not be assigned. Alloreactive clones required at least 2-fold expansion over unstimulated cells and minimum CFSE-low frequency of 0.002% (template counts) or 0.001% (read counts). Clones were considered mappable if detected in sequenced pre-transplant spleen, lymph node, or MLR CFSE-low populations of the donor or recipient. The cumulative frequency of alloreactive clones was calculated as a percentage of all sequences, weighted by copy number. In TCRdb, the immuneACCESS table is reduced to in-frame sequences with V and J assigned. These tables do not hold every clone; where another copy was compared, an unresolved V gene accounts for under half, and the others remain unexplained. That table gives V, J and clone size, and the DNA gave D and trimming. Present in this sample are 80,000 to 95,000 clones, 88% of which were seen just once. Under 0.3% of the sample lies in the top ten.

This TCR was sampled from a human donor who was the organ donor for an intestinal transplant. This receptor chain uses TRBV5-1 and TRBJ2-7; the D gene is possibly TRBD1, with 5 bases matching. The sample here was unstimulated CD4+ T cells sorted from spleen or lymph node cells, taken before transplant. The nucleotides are TGCGCCAGCAGCCCCAATAACAGGAAAGCCTACGAGCAGTACTTC. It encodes CASSPNNRKAYEQYF.